The 15 T cell receptor beta chains listed next were all sequenced from one sample in a study of CD8+ T cells in alopecia areata. Extracted RNA was reverse transcribed into cDNA, the sequencing template. Assay used: immunoSEQ multiplex PCR; TCRdb lists only in-frame clones, some missing. In the table there are roughly 20,000 clones, more than 60% of which are singletons. In a group of 4 to 6 patients, CD4+ cells were sorted into CD25+CD127- cells. The specimen was CD4+ Tregs sorted from blood. The receptors were gathered from a human donor with alopecia areata.

V is TRBV9 and J is TRBJ2-7, with D possibly being TRBD1 (5 bases). Deletions cut 4 bases from V and 3 bases from J, with 11 bases between. Germline V gene data show CDR1 as SGDLS and CDR2 as YYNGEE. There are 13 residues in the CDR3. The CDR3 DNA sequence: TGTGCCAGCAGCAGAGGAACAGGCTACGAGCAGTACTTC. Translation: CASSRGTGYEQYF. Combining the CDR3 with reference TRBV9 and TRBJ2-7 gives the whole variable domain DSGVTQTPKHLITATGQRVTLRCSPRSGDLSVYWYQQSLDQGLQFLIQYYNGEERAKGNILERFSAQQFPDLHSELNLSSLELGDSALYFCASSRGTGYEQYFGPGTRLTVT.

V gene TRBV5-1 combines with J gene TRBJ2-6, with D possibly TRBD1 on 5 matching bases. V was trimmed by 4 bases and J by 0 bases, leaving 11 bases between them. Germline V gene sequence: CDR1 SGHRS, CDR2 YFSETQ. The CDR3 is 16 amino acids. CDR3 bases: TGCGCCAGCAGCGCAGGACACTACTCTGGGGCCAACGTCCTGACTTTC. It encodes CASSAGHYSGANVLTF.

The CDR3 nucleotides are TGCAGCGTACATGACCTCAGACCGGGACAGGGGAACACTGAAGCTTTCTTT. It codes for CSVHDLRPGQGNTEAFF. This chain connects TRBV29-1 to TRBJ1-1; TRBD1 aligns across 9 bases. This CDR3 comprises 17 residues. With V trimmed by 6 bases and J by 1 base, 15 bases remained unmatched. Germline V gene sequence: CDR1 SQVTM, CDR2 ANQGSEA.

The chain carries TRBV7-6 and TRBJ1-2; 9 nucleotides line up with TRBD1. With 4 bases clipped from V and 4 bases from J, the junction kept 7 bases outside the gene matches. CDR3 length: 15 residues. The V gene's germline CDR1 is SGHVS and CDR2 FNYEAQ. This chain's CDR3 is CASSSLGTGLYGYTF. The CDR3 DNA follows: TGTGCCAGCAGCTCCCTCGGGACAGGGCTCTATGGCTACACCTTC. The full variable domain, rest sourced from reference TRBV7-6 and TRBJ1-2, is GAGVSQSPRYKVTKRGQDVALRCDPISGHVSLYWYRQALGQGPEFLTYFNYEAQQDKSGLPNDRFSAERPEGSISTLTIQRTEQRDSAMYRCASSSLGTGLYGYTFGSGTRLTVV.

This rearrangement joins TRBV28 to TRBJ2-3, with 9 positions matching TRBD2. J was trimmed by 2 bases and V by 7 bases; bases with no gene match: 7. This CDR3 is built from 15 residues. From germline, CDR1 is MDHEN and CDR2 SYDVKM. Written as DNA, the CDR3 is TGTGCCAGCACTCCGAGCGGGGGGTTCACAGATACGCAGTATTTT. It yields the protein CASTPSGGFTDTQYF. Combining the CDR3 with reference TRBV28 and TRBJ2-3 gives the whole variable domain DVKVTQSSRYLVKRTGEKVFLECVQDMDHENMFWYRQDPGLGLRLIYFSYDVKMKEKGDIPEGYSVSREKKERFSLILESASTNQTSMYLCASTPSGGFTDTQYFGPGTRLTVL.

The chain has TRBV6-5 and TRBJ1-4; 11 positions match TRBD1. Germline V gives CDR1 MNHEY, CDR2 SVGAGI. Trimming took 5 bases from V and 5 from J; bases not matched to a gene: 4. CDR3 size: 15 residues. The CDR3, as DNA: TGTGCCAGCAGTACCCGGACAGGGGGCAATGAAAAACTGTTTTTT. Protein sequence: CASSTRTGGNEKLFF.

In this sample, this clone is medium-sized. This chain links TRBV7-8 with TRBJ2-3; D gene uncertain. With 5 bases removed from V and 5 bases from J, the gap between germline ends came to 8 bases. There are 12 residues in the CDR3. Germline-derived CDR1 and CDR2 are SGHVS and FQNEAQ. The CDR3 sequence: CASSRSGDTQYF. The CDR3 DNA follows: TGTGCCAGCAGCCGGAGTGGAGATACGCAGTATTTT.

The rearrangement links TRBV28 to TRBJ1-4; 10 bases match TRBD1. Per germline, CDR1 MDHEN and CDR2 SYDVKM. The CDR3 length is 15 residues. V gave up 6 bases and J gave up 5 bases; unmatched junction bases: 6. For the CDR3, the DNA is TGTGCCAGCAGGACAGGGGGCAGTGAGAATGAAAAACTGTTTTTT. Its translation: CASRTGGSENEKLFF.

V and J are TRBV2 and TRBJ2-3; D gene ambiguous. The ends were cut back, 2 bases at V and 4 bases at J, with 4 bases in the middle. Per germline, CDR1 SNHLY and CDR2 FYNNEI. This CDR3 has 12 residues. The CDR3 sequence: CASSENPDTQYF. The CDR3 coding sequence is TGTGCCAGCAGTGAAAACCCAGATACGCAGTATTTT.

V is TRBV7-9 and J is TRBJ1-2; D perhaps matches TRBD1 (5 bases). CDR1 and CDR2 from the germline V gene are SEHNR and FQNEAQ (reference sequence). This CDR3 contains 14 residues. The V gene lost 1 base and the J gene lost 6 bases, with 12 bases spanning the gap. The CDR3 is CASSLVPREDGYTF. In DNA, the CDR3 is TGTGCCAGCAGCTTAGTACCCAGGGAAGATGGCTACACCTTC.

This clone was seen only once. The rearrangement joins TRBV25-1 to TRBJ2-3; unclear D gene. CDR1 and CDR2 (germline): MGHDK, SYGVNS. The CDR3 runs 15 residues. Trimming took off 6 bases at V and 1 base at J, with 14 bases between the two ends. Here the CDR3 reads CASRAFTLGTDTQYF. CDR3 DNA: TGTGCCAGCAGAGCTTTCACGCTGGGCACAGATACGCAGTATTTT.

The chain uses TRBV5-6 and TRBJ2-3; D is uncertain. CDR1 is SGHDT, CDR2 YYEEEE, per germline. V lost 1 base, J lost 1 base, and 7 bases lay in between. The CDR3 sequence is 14 residues long. In DNA, the CDR3 is TGTGCCAGCAGCTTGTCAGACCGCACAGATACGCAGTATTTT. As protein: CASSLSDRTDTQYF.

In nucleotides, the CDR3 is TGTGCCAGCAGCTTTACGGGACTATGGAACACTGAAGCTTTCTTT. Amino acid sequence: CASSFTGLWNTEAFF. This chain connects TRBV5-6 to TRBJ1-1; D may be TRBD1 (5 bases). The ends were cut back, 2 bases at V and 1 base at J, with 12 bases in the middle. The CDR3 runs to 15 residues. Germline V gene lookup returns CDR1 SGHDT and CDR2 YYEEEE.

This chain joins TRBV6-6 and TRBJ2-3; TRBD2 agrees at 7 bases. Germline CDR1 MNHNY, CDR2 SVGAGI (reference sequence). This CDR3 spans 15 amino acids. V lost 5 bases and J lost 1; bases outside the gene matches: 6. The CDR3 sequence is CASSTPSGGTDTQYF. CDR3 nucleotides: TGTGCCAGCAGTACCCCCAGCGGGGGCACAGATACGCAGTATTTT.

The V call is TRBV6-5, the J call TRBJ2-7; tentative D call: TRBD2 (6 bases). V lost 4 bases and J 0 bases, leaving 16 bases between the germline ends. This CDR3 comprises 16 residues. Germline V gene lookup returns CDR1 MNHEY and CDR2 SVGAGI. CDR3 coding DNA: TGTGCCAGCAGTTGGAGTGGCCGGGAGCGCTCCTACGAGCAGTACTTC. Protein product: CASSWSGRERSYEQYF.